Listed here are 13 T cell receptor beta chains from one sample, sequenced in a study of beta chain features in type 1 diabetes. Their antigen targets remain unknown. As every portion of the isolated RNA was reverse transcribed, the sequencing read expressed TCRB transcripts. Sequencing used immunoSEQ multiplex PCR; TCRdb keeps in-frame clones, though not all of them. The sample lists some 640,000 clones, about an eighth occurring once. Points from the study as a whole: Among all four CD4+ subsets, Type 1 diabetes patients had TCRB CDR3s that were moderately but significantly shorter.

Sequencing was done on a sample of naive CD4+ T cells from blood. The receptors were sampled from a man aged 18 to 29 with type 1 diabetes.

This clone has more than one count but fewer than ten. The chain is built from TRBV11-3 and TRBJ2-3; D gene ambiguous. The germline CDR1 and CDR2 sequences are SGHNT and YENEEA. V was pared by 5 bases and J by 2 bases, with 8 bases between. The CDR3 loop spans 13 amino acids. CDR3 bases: TGTGCCAGCAGCCCAGCCGACACAGATACGCAGTATTTT. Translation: CASSPADTDTQYF.

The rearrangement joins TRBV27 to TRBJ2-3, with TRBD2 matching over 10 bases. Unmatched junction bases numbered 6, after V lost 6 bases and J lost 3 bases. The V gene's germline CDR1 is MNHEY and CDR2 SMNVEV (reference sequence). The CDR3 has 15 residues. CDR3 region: CASSPQRGGTDTQYF. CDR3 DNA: TGTGCCAGCAGCCCGCAGCGGGGGGGAACAGATACGCAGTATTTT.

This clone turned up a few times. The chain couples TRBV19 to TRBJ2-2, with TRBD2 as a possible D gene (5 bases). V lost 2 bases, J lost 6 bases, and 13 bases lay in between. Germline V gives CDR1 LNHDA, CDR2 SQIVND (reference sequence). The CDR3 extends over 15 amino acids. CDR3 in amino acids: CASSISRASSGELFF. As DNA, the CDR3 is TGTGCCAGTAGTATATCGAGGGCCTCGTCCGGGGAGCTGTTTTTT.

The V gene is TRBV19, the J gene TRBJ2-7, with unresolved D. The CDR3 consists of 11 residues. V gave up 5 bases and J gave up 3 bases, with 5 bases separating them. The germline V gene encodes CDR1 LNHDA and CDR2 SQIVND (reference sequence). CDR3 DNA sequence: TGTGCCAGTAGTTCCCACTACGAGCAGTACTTC. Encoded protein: CASSSHYEQYF.

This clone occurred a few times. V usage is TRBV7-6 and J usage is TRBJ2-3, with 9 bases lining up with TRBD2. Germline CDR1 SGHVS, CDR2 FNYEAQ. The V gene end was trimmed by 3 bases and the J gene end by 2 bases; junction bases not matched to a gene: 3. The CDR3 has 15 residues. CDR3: CASSLTSGPTDTQYF. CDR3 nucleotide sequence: TGTGCCAGCAGCTTGACTAGCGGCCCCACAGATACGCAGTATTTT.

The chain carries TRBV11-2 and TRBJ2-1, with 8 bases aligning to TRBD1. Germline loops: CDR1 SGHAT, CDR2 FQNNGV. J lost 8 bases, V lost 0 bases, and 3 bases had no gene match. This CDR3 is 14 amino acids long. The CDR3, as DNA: TGTGCCAGCAGCTTAGACAGGGGGCGGGATGAGCAGTTCTTC. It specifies CASSLDRGRDEQFF.

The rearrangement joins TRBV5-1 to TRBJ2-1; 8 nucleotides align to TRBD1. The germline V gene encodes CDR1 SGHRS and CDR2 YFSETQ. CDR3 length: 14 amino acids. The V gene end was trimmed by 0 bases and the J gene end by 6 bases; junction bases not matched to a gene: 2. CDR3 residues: CASSLGDRSNEQFF. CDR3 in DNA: TGCGCCAGCAGCTTGGGGGACAGGAGCAATGAGCAGTTCTTC.

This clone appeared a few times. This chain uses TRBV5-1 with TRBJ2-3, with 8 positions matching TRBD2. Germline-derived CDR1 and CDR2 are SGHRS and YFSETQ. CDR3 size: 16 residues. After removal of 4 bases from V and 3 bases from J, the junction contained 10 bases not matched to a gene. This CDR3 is CASSKNPGTRTDTQYF. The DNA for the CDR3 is TGCGCCAGCAGCAAGAACCCGGGGACTAGAACAGATACGCAGTATTTT.

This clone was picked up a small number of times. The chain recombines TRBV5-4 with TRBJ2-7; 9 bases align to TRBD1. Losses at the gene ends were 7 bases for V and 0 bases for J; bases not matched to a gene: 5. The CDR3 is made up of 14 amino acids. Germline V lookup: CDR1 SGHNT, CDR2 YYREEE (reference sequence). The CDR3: CASGTGGASYEQYF. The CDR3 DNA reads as TGTGCCAGCGGAACAGGGGGCGCCTCCTACGAGCAGTACTTC.

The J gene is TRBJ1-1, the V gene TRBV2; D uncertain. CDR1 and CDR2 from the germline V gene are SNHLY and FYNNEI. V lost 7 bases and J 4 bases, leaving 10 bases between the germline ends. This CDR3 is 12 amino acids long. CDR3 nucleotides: TGTGCCAGCACCGTGTGGCCCACTGAAGCTTTCTTT. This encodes CASTVWPTEAFF.

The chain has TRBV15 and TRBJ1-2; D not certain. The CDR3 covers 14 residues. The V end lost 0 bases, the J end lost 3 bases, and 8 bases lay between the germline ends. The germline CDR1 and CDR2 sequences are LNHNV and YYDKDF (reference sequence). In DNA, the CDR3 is TGTGCCACCAGCAGAGAACCTTTGGACTATGGCTACACCTTC. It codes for CATSREPLDYGYTF.

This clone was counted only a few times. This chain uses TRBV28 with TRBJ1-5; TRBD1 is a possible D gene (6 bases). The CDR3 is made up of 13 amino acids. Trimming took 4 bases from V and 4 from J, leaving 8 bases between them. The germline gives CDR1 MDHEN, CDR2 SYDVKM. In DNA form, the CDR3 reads TGTGCCAGCAGTTCGACAGGTAATCAGCCCCAGCATTTT. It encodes CASSSTGNQPQHF.

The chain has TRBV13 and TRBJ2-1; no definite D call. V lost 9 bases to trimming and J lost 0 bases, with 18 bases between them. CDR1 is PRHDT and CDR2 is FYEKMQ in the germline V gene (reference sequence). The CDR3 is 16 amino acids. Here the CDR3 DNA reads TGTGCCAGTCTTCTATATCGTCGAGGCTCCTACAATGAGCAGTTCTTC. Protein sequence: CASLLYRRGSYNEQFF.